The 25 T cell receptor beta chains below all came from one sample that was sequenced in a study of T cells in Graves' hyperthyroidism and ophthalmopathy. The source material, RNA transcripts, was used to amplify TCR beta CDR3 regions. The HTBI primer set was used in a first-round RT-PCR of the TCR CDR3. TCRdb itself ran the multiplex PCR reads through MiXCR, one entry per CDR3 protein. This sample yields roughly 510,000 distinct CDR3 sequences, of which 40% to 50% are seen a single time; about two fifths belongs to the top ten. Sequencing was performed on peripheral blood or thyroid tissue (not recorded which). The source is an adult woman with Graves' disease, either hyperthyroidism or ophthalmopathy (not recorded which).

The V gene is TRBV3-1, the J gene TRBJ1-1; D gene unclear. Germline CDR1 LGHDT, CDR2 YNNKEL (reference sequence). V was clipped by 6 bases and J by 5 bases, with 19 bases between them. CDR3 length: 15 amino acids. CDR3: CASRPERHGGTEAFF. DNA for the CDR3: TGTGCCAGCAGACCTGAACGCCACGGTGGGACTGAAGCTTTCTTT.

At least ten counts were recorded for this clonotype. The J gene is TRBJ1-2, the V gene TRBV20-1; D unresolved. The V gene lost 6 bases and the J gene lost 8 bases, with 13 bases spanning the gap. The germline gives CDR1 DFQATT, CDR2 SNEGSKA (reference sequence). This CDR3 contains 11 residues. The CDR3 sequence is CSAWGEHGYTF. The CDR3, as DNA: TGCAGTGCATGGGGAGAACACGGCTACACCTTC.

This clonotype was counted at least ten times. CDR3 DNA: TGTGCCAGCAGCCTCTCGGTCTTTCCGAACACTGAAGCTTTCTTT. Translation gives CASSLSVFPNTEAFF. The chain uses TRBV5-4 and TRBJ1-1; no definite D call. CDR1 and CDR2 from the germline V gene are SGHNT and YYREEE (reference sequence). The CDR3 has 15 amino acids. The V end was cut by 4 bases, the J end by 1 base, with 14 bases between.

In its sample, this clonotype was seen once. The J gene is TRBJ1-5, the V gene TRBV2, with a tentative D call TRBD1 (6 bases). Trimming pared 6 bases from V and 6 bases from J, leaving 15 bases between. Germline V gene lookup returns CDR1 SNHLY and CDR2 FYNNEI. The CDR3 spans 14 residues. The chain's CDR3 is CASSHGGRVQPQHF. DNA for the CDR3: TGTGCCAGCAGCCACGGGGGCAGGGTTCAGCCCCAGCATTTT. The whole variable domain, filled in from reference TRBV2 and TRBJ1-5, reads EPEVTQTPSHQVTQMGQEVILRCVPISNHLYFYWYRQILGQKVEFLVSFYNNEISEKSEIFDDQFSVERPDGSNFTLKIRSTKLEDSAMYFCASSHGGRVQPQHFGDGTRLSIL.

This clonotype was counted a few times. V usage is TRBV6-6 and J usage is TRBJ1-4; D might be TRBD1 (6 bases). With 6 bases removed from V and 5 bases from J, the gap between germline ends came to 13 bases. CDR1 and CDR2 from the germline V gene are MNHNY and SVGAGI (reference sequence). The CDR3 covers 14 residues. The CDR3, as DNA: TGTGCCAGCAGAAATGACAGGTCCAATGAAAAACTGTTTTTT. Translating it yields CASRNDRSNEKLFF.

This clonotype was counted once. The chain recombines TRBV7-9 with TRBJ1-4; 7 nucleotides agree with TRBD1. V lost 5 bases and J lost 0; bases outside the gene matches: 18. This CDR3 has 20 amino acids. Per the germline V gene, CDR1 is SEHNR and CDR2 is FQNEAQ (reference sequence). The DNA for the CDR3 is TGTGCCAGCAGCCAAGAAGTCGGCAGGGGGTTACTCGCAACTAATGAAAAACTGTTTTTT. This sequence encodes CASSQEVGRGLLATNEKLFF.

The J gene is TRBJ2-7, the V gene TRBV15, with 9 bases lining up with TRBD2. J gave up 5 bases and V 3 bases, and 8 bases lay outside the gene matches. Per germline, CDR1 LNHNV and CDR2 YYDKDF (reference sequence). This CDR3 is 15 amino acids long. The CDR3: CATSRVAGEADEQYF. The CDR3 nucleotides read TGTGCCACCAGCAGGGTAGCGGGAGAGGCCGACGAGCAGTACTTC.

Concerning this clonotype itself: Relative to the germline gene, one junction end is altered; a read error may explain this. The chain has TRBV7-2 and TRBJ2-6; D is unresolved. Germline V gene sequence: CDR1 SGHTA, CDR2 FQGNSA. The CDR3 spans 12 residues. The CDR3 region is CASSQDFGTEAF. The CDR3 DNA reads TGTGCCAGCAGCCAAGACTTCGGCACTGAAGCTTTC. The full variable domain, completed using reference TRBV7-2 and TRBJ2-6, is GAGVSQSPSNKVTEKGKDVELRCDPISGHTALYWYRQSLGQGLEFLIYFQGNSAPDKSGLPSDRFSAERTGGSVSTLTIQRTQQEDSAVYLCASSQDFGTEAFGAGSRLTVL.

This clonotype was found many times. The V and J genes are TRBV12-3 or TRBV12-4 and TRBJ2-7; 11 bases agree with TRBD2. V lost 3 bases, J lost 6 bases, and 7 bases stayed unmatched. This CDR3 contains 15 residues. CDR3 amino acids: CASSLISGRAGEQYF. The CDR3 nucleotides read TGTGCCAGCAGTTTGATTAGCGGGAGGGCCGGCGAGCAGTACTTC.

This clonotype was counted a single time. The chain has TRBV7-2 and TRBJ2-5; 8 nucleotides match TRBD1. Germline assignment: CDR1 SGHTA and CDR2 FQGNSA. Losses at the gene ends were 2 bases for V and 8 bases for J; bases not matched to a gene: 4. The CDR3 totals 13 residues. This chain's CDR3 is CASSLTGTGTQYF. CDR3 in DNA: TGTGCCAGCAGCTTAACGGGGACAGGTACCCAGTACTTC. The entire variable domain, with the rest obtained from reference TRBV7-2 and TRBJ2-5, is as follows: GAGVSQSPSNKVTEKGKDVELRCDPISGHTALYWYRQSLGQGLEFLIYFQGNSAPDKSGLPSDRFSAERTGGSVSTLTIQRTQQEDSAVYLCASSLTGTGTQYFGPGTRLLVL.

This chain links TRBV15 with TRBJ2-7; weak D call: TRBD1 (6 bases). The CDR3 loop spans 16 amino acids. Germline CDR1 is LNHNV and CDR2 is YYDKDF (reference sequence). The V and J ends lost 1 base and 3 bases respectively, with 16 bases between them. CDR3 nucleotide sequence: TGTGCCACCAGCAGAGGATTAGGGACAAAAGTCTACGAGCAGTACTTC. It is translated as CATSRGLGTKVYEQYF. The whole variable domain, filled in from reference TRBV15 and TRBJ2-7, reads DAMVIQNPRYQVTQFGKPVTLSCSQTLNHNVMYWYQQKSSQAPKLLFHYYDKDFNNEADTPDNFQSRRPNTSFCFLDIRSPGLGDTAMYLCATSRGLGTKVYEQYFGPGTRLTVT.

V and J are TRBV2 and TRBJ2-6; D is unresolved. V was pared by 3 bases and J by 0 bases, with 12 bases between. Germline V lookup: CDR1 SNHLY, CDR2 FYNNEI. The CDR3 length is 17 residues. The CDR3 loop is CASSDYTHSSGANVLTF. CDR3 coding DNA: TGTGCCAGCAGTGATTACACCCATAGCTCTGGGGCCAACGTCCTGACTTTC.

This clonotype turned up a few times. The rearrangement uses TRBV13 and TRBJ2-7; D could derive from TRBD1 or TRBD2 (6 bases each). V was clipped by 5 bases and J by 4 bases, with 15 bases between them. Germline loops: CDR1 PRHDT, CDR2 FYEKMQ (reference sequence). The CDR3 runs to 14 residues. The CDR3 loop reads CASSRAGHTYEQYF. CDR3 DNA sequence: TGTGCCAGCAGCCGGGCGGGACACACATACGAGCAGTACTTC.

This chain uses TRBV10-3 with TRBJ2-5; 12 positions agree with TRBD2. The CDR3 totals 18 residues. Germline assignment: CDR1 ENHRY and CDR2 SYGVKD. V lost 10 bases to trimming and J lost 1 base; unmatched junction nucleotides: 16. Here the CDR3 reads CASSLRRLAGGRQETQYF. In nucleotides, the CDR3 is TGTGCCAGCAGCTTACGTCGGCTAGCGGGAGGGCGCCAAGAGACCCAGTACTTC.

There are a few counts of this clonotype. The gene calls are TRBV15 and TRBJ2-1, with D unresolved. The germline V gene encodes CDR1 LNHNV and CDR2 YYDKDF (reference sequence). The V end lost 0 bases, the J end lost 4 bases, and 10 bases lay between the germline ends. The CDR3 covers 15 residues. The CDR3 nucleotides are TGTGCCACCAGCAGAGATCTTGGCCAGTACAATGAGCAGTTCTTC. Translating gives CATSRDLGQYNEQFF.

V is TRBV7-9 and J is TRBJ1-5, with TRBD1 matching 7 bases. Looked up from germline, CDR1 is SEHNR and CDR2 is FQNEAQ (reference sequence). Trimming at V came to 5 bases and at J to 5 bases, leaving 15 bases not matched to a gene. The CDR3 consists of 17 residues. Here the CDR3 DNA reads TGTGCCAGCAGCGGACGACAGGGCTCGGGAGGCGATCAGCCCCAGCATTTT. Translation gives CASSGRQGSGGDQPQHF.

This clonotype was observed a few times. The chain is built from TRBV20-1 and TRBJ1-3; D is possibly TRBD1 (6 bases). Trimming shortened V by 3 bases and J by 4 bases, and 10 bases separated the two germline ends. The CDR3 totals 13 residues. Germline assignment: CDR1 DFQATT and CDR2 SNEGSKA (reference sequence). The CDR3 DNA follows: TGCAGTGCTAGTCAGGGGTCCGGAAACACCATATATTTT. Its translation is CSASQGSGNTIYF.

The rearrangement joins TRBV20-1 to TRBJ1-1; D gene unclear. This CDR3 region has 10 residues. The germline V gene has CDR1 DFQATT and CDR2 SNEGSKA (reference sequence). V was shortened by 6 bases and J by 8 bases, with 10 bases between the two germline ends. The CDR3 here is CSAQQVEAFF. CDR3 in DNA: TGCAGTGCCCAGCAGGTCGAAGCTTTCTTT.

The table lists this clonotype with many counts. This chain joins TRBV10-1 and TRBJ1-1; TRBD1 might be the D (5 bases). The CDR3 is made up of 13 amino acids. The germline CDR1 and CDR2 sequences are WNHNN and SYGVQD (reference sequence). V lost 6 bases and J 2 bases, leaving 10 bases between the germline ends. CDR3 loop: CASSPGGNTEAFF. CDR3 nucleotide sequence: TGCGCCAGCAGCCCGGGGGGAAACACTGAAGCTTTCTTT.

Worth noting for this clonotype: A clone one base away is much larger, so this may be a read error. The chain recombines TRBV20-1 with TRBJ2-6; D is uncertain. Per the germline V gene, CDR1 is DFQATT and CDR2 is SNEGSKA (reference sequence). The length of the CDR3 is 16 residues. Trimming shortened V by 6 bases and J by 5 bases, and 20 bases separated the two germline ends. CDR3 sequence reads: CSAPLSLGYRANVLTF. The CDR3 DNA sequence: TGCAGTGCCCCACTGAGCCTAGGATACCGGGCCAACGTCCTGACTTTC.

In this sample, this clonotype turned up many times. The rearrangement links TRBV24-1 to TRBJ2-5; D ambiguous. The germline gives CDR1 KGHDR, CDR2 SFDVKD. The CDR3 runs 12 residues. Trimming cost V 2 bases and J 1 base, with 1 base left between them. CDR3: CATSDSQETQYF. DNA of the CDR3: TGTGCCACCAGTGATTCCCAAGAGACCCAGTACTTC.

The CDR3: CASSVTGTNEQYF. For the CDR3, the DNA is TGTGCCAGTAGTGTGACCGGGACGAACGAGCAGTACTTC. The V call is TRBV19, the J call TRBJ2-7; D possibly matches TRBD1 or TRBD2 (5 bases each). The length of the CDR3 is 13 residues. Germline assignment: CDR1 LNHDA and CDR2 SQIVND (reference sequence). Trimming stripped 5 bases from V and 5 bases from J, with 13 bases between.

The chain recombines TRBV7-9 with TRBJ1-1, with TRBD1 matching 9 bases. Germline V gene data show CDR1 as SEHNR and CDR2 as FQNEAQ (reference sequence). There are 15 residues in the CDR3. J lost 5 bases, V lost 5 bases, and 9 bases had no gene match. The CDR3 protein is CASSALWDRETEAFF. CDR3 DNA sequence: TGTGCCAGCAGCGCCCTGTGGGACAGGGAAACTGAAGCTTTCTTT.

This clonotype was found a few times. V is TRBV7-9 and J is TRBJ1-2; 10 nucleotides agree with TRBD1. The CDR3 sequence is 14 residues long. Losses at the gene ends were 9 bases for V and 4 bases for J; bases not matched to a gene: 8. The germline CDR1 and CDR2 sequences are SEHNR and FQNEAQ (reference sequence). CDR3: CASGQGGYSYGYTF. The CDR3 DNA follows: TGTGCCAGTGGACAGGGGGGTTATAGCTATGGCTACACCTTC.

The CDR3: CASRRVGEAFF. Written as DNA, the CDR3 is TGTGCCAGCAGGAGGGTAGGTGAAGCTTTCTTT. The chain links TRBV12-3 or TRBV12-4 to TRBJ1-1; D unresolved. This CDR3 region has 11 residues. Trimming stripped 6 bases from V and 7 bases from J, with 9 bases between.